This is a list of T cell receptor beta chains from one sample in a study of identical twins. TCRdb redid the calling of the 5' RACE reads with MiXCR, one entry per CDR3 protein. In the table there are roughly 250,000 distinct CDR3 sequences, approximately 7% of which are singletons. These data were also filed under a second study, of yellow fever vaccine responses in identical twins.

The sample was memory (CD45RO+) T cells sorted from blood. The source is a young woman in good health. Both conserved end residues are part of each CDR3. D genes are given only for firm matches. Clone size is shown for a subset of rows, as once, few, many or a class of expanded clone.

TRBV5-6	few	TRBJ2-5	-	CASRATDSRGETQYF	TGTGCCAGCAGAGCGACAGATTCCAGAGGGGAGACCCAGTACTTC
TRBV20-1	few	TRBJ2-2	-	CSARGAGTNTGELFF	TGCAGTGCTAGAGGGGCGGGAACGAACACCGGGGAGCTGTTTTTT
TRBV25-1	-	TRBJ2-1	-	CASNRTENMSYNEQFF	TGTGCCAGCAATCGGACAGAAAATATGTCATACAATGAGCAGTTCTTC
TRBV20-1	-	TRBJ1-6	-	CSATGTSRYNSPLHF	TGCAGTGCAACAGGGACCTCGCGATATAATTCACCCCTCCACTTT
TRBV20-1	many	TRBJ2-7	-	CSARDRADFYEQYF	TGCAGTGCTAGAGATCGAGCGGATTTCTACGAGCAGTACTTC
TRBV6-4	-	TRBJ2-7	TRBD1	CASSARTGGGEQYF	TGTGCCAGCAGTGCCAGGACAGGGGGCGGTGAGCAGTACTTC
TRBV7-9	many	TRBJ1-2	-	CASTTTQGHYGYTF	TGTGCCAGCACCACGACCCAGGGGCACTATGGCTACACCTTC
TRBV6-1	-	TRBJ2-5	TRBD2	CASAPSGETQYF	TGTGCCAGCGCGCCTAGCGGAGAGACCCAGTACTTC
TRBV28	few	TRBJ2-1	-	CASSQRVGRRGNEQFF	TGTGCCAGCAGTCAAAGGGTGGGGAGAAGGGGCAATGAGCAGTTCTTC
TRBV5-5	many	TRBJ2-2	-	CASTKTLANTGELFF	TGTGCCAGCACCAAGACACTCGCGAACACCGGGGAGCTGTTTTTT
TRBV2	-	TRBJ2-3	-	CASGPGSIRAQYF	TGTGCCAGCGGACCCGGCTCCATAAGAGCGCAGTATTTT
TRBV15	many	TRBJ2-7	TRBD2	CATSRGRGTSGYEQYF	TGTGCCACCAGCAGAGGAAGGGGGACTAGCGGCTACGAGCAGTACTTC
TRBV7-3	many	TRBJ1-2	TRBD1	CASSSGTGTHGYTF	TGTGCCAGCAGCTCCGGGACAGGGACCCATGGCTACACCTTC
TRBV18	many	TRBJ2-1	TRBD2	CASSPQGHTAGNEQFF	TGTGCCAGCTCACCACAGGGGCATACAGCGGGGAATGAGCAGTTCTTC
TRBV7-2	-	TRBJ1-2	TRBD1	CASSLPQGVQGGYTF	TGTGCCAGCAGCTTACCACAGGGGGTCCAAGGCGGCTACACCTTC
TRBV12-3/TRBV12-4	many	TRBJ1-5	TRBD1	CASTVDRGGNQPQHF	TGTGCCAGCACCGTCGACAGGGGGGGCAATCAGCCCCAGCATTTT
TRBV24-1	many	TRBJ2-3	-	CATSDYPAKTDTQYF	TGTGCCACCAGTGATTACCCGGCGAAAACAGATACGCAGTATTTT
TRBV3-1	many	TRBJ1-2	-	CASSPGTMKYGYTF	TGTGCCAGCAGCCCCGGGACTATGAAATATGGCTACACCTTC
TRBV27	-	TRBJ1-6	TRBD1	CASSFRGQDSNAPNSPLHF	TGTGCCAGCAGTTTTCGCGGACAGGACTCGAATGCCCCCAATTCACCCCTCCACTTT
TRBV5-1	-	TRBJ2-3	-	CASSSVGASTDTQYF	TGCGCCAGCAGCTCTGTCGGGGCTAGCACAGATACGCAGTATTTT
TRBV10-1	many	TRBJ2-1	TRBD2	CASSESRLALLNEQFF	TGCGCCAGCAGTGAGTCCCGACTAGCCTTACTCAATGAGCAGTTCTTC
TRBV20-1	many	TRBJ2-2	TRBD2	CSAMALAGPGELFF	TGCAGTGCTATGGCGCTAGCGGGGCCCGGGGAGCTGTTTTTT
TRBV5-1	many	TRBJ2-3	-	CASSLNSVDTQYF	TGCGCCAGCAGCTTGAATTCGGTCGATACGCAGTATTTT
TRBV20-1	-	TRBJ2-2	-	CSAKPDGNTGELFF	TGCAGTGCAAAACCGGACGGGAACACCGGGGAGCTGTTTTTT
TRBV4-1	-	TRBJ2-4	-	CASSLEGGIQYF	TGCGCCAGCAGCCTCGAGGGGGGCATTCAGTACTTC
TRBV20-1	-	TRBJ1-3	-	CSAPGVGNTIYF	TGCAGTGCCCCAGGGGTGGGAAACACCATATATTTT
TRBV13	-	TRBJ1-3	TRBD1	CASSPRDSGNTIYF	TGTGCCAGCAGCCCCCGGGACAGTGGAAACACCATATATTTT
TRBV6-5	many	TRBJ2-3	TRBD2	CASSYPGGRTDTQYF	TGTGCCAGCAGTTACCCGGGAGGCCGCACAGATACGCAGTATTTT
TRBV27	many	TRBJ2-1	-	CASSDRGTNEQFF	TGTGCCAGCAGCGATAGGGGGACCAATGAGCAGTTCTTC
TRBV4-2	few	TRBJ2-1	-	CASSQQSPGNSLDEQFF	TGTGCCAGCAGCCAACAAAGCCCTGGGAATTCTCTCGATGAGCAGTTCTTC
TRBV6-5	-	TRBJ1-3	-	CASSYSFRREPGNTIYF	TGTGCCAGCAGTTACTCTTTTCGCAGGGAGCCTGGAAACACCATATATTTT
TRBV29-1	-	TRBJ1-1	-	CSVEEARAYTEAFF	TGCAGCGTTGAAGAAGCCAGGGCGTACACTGAAGCTTTCTTT
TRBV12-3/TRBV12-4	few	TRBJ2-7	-	CASSFFSGYEQYF	TGTGCCAGCAGTTTTTTTAGCGGATACGAGCAGTACTTC
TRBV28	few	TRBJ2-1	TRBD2	CASVPAGDIDEQFF	TGTGCCAGCGTCCCTGCGGGAGATATCGATGAGCAGTTCTTC
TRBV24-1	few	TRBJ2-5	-	CATSELGARGETQYF	TGTGCCACCAGTGAGCTGGGGGCGCGCGGAGAGACCCAGTACTTC
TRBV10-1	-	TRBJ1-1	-	CASRREAFF	TGCGCCAGCAGGAGGGAAGCTTTCTTT
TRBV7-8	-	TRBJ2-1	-	CASRRRAEPYNEQFF	TGTGCCAGCAGACGTAGGGCGGAGCCGTACAATGAGCAGTTCTTC
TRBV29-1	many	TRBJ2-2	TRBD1	CSVEKGQGNGELFF	TGCAGCGTTGAAAAGGGACAGGGGAACGGGGAGCTGTTTTTT
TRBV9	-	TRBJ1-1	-	CASSLDSAGTEAFF	TGTGCCAGCAGCCTGGACAGTGCGGGGACTGAAGCTTTCTTT
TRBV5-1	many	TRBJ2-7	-	CASSLGTTPSYEQYF	TGCGCCAGCAGCTTGGGAACAACCCCCTCCTACGAGCAGTACTTC
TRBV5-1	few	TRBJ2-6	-	CASSPGTFSGANVLTF	TGCGCCAGCAGCCCCGGGACCTTCTCTGGGGCCAACGTCCTGACTTTC
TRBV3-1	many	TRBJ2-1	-	CASSRGNNEQFF	TGTGCCAGCAGCCGCGGGAACAATGAGCAGTTCTTC
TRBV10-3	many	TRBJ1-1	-	CAISDMDRMNTEAFF	TGTGCCATCAGTGACATGGACAGAATGAACACTGAAGCTTTCTTT
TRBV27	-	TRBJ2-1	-	CASSSAPQGHNEQFF	TGTGCCAGCAGTTCCGCCCCACAGGGCCACAATGAGCAGTTCTTC
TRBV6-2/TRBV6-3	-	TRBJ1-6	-	CASSYRGSPLHF	TGTGCCAGCAGTTACCGGGGCTCACCCCTCCACTTT
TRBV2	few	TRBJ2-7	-	CATGGQIFEQYF	TGTGCCACCGGGGGACAGATCTTCGAGCAGTACTTC
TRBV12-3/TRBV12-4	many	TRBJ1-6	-	CASSPTSPYNSPLHF	TGTGCCAGCAGTCCGACATCCCCCTATAATTCACCCCTCCACTTT
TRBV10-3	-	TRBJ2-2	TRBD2	CAIRGTSGGANTGELFF	TGTGCCATCAGGGGCACTAGCGGGGGGGCGAACACCGGGGAGCTGTTTTTT
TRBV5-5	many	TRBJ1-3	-	CASSWSIGNTIYF	TGTGCCAGCAGCTGGAGTATAGGAAACACCATATATTTT
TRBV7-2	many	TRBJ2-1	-	CASSLGVGTYNEQFF	TGTGCCAGCAGCTTAGGGGTGGGAACCTACAATGAGCAGTTCTTC
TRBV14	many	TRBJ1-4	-	CASSQVSSGKLFF	TGTGCCAGCAGCCAAGTTTCTTCGGGAAAACTGTTTTTT
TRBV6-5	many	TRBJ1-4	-	CASSYDRNEKLFF	TGTGCCAGCAGTTACGACAGAAATGAAAAACTGTTTTTT
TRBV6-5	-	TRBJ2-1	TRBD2	CASSYSTSGVGISYNEQFF	TGTGCCAGCAGTTACTCGACTAGCGGAGTTGGGATCTCCTACAATGAGCAGTTCTTC
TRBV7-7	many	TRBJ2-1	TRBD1	CASSRGQNNEQFF	TGTGCCAGCAGCCGGGGACAGAACAATGAGCAGTTCTTC
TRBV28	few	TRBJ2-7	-	CASSGSFFYEQYF	TGTGCCAGCAGTGGGTCATTCTTCTACGAGCAGTACTTC
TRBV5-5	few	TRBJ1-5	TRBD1	CASSRTGGDNQPQHF	TGTGCCAGCAGCCGGACAGGGGGCGACAATCAGCCCCAGCATTTT
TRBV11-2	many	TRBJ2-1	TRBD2	CASSPRASGDSEQFF	TGTGCCAGCAGCCCCAGGGCTAGCGGGGATAGTGAGCAGTTCTTC